The 25 T cell receptor beta chains below were found in one sample sequenced in a study of cytomegalovirus exposure and HLA in healthy donors. This PCR relied on a set of 60 Vbeta primers and 13 Jbeta primers. The protocol was immunoSEQ multiplex PCR, while the TCRdb copy is restricted to in-frame clones and leaves out a portion. The top ten clones hold 2% to 3% of a sample with 90,000 to 120,000 clones, 82% of them seen once. Input material: PBMCs. The receptors here all came from a man aged 30-40 years in good health and CMV-seropositive.

This chain joins TRBV13 and TRBJ2-3, with TRBD1 matching 7 bases. Germline CDR1 PRHDT, CDR2 FYEKMQ (reference sequence). With V trimmed by 1 base and J by 3 bases, 7 bases remained unmatched. There are 16 residues in the CDR3. Here the CDR3 reads CASSLATGVLTDTQYF. CDR3 DNA: TGTGCCAGCAGCTTAGCCACAGGGGTTTTGACAGATACGCAGTATTTT.

V is TRBV11-3 and J is TRBJ1-1, with D possibly TRBD1 on 6 matching bases. The CDR3 runs 14 residues. The V end was cut by 5 bases, the J end by 6 bases, with 16 bases between. CDR1 and CDR2 (germline): SGHNT, YENEEA. The CDR3 bases are TGTGCCAGCAGCCCTTACAGGGCGCAGGCTGAAGCTTTCTTT. It is translated as CASSPYRAQAEAFF.

The gene calls are TRBV18 and TRBJ1-1; 9 bases are a match to TRBD1. This CDR3 comprises 15 residues. J lost 4 bases, V lost 4 bases, and 7 bases had no gene match. Germline V gene lookup returns CDR1 KGHSH and CDR2 LQKENI. CDR3 nucleotide sequence: TGTGCCAGCTCACAGGTACAGGGGGCTGGCACTGAAGCTTTCTTT. It translates to CASSQVQGAGTEAFF. Full variable domain (outside the CDR3, taken from reference TRBV18 and TRBJ1-1): NAGVMQNPRHLVRRRGQEARLRCSPMKGHSHVYWYRQLPEEGLKFMVYLQKENIIDESGMPKERFSAEFPKEGPSILRIQQVVRGDSAAYFCASSQVQGAGTEAFFGQGTRLTVV.

The sample holds one count of this clone. The J gene is TRBJ2-7, the V gene TRBV5-6; tentative D call: TRBD2 (7 bases). Trimming stripped 4 bases from V and 1 base from J, with 18 bases between. Germline CDR1 SGHDT, CDR2 YYEEEE. This CDR3 comprises 16 residues. The DNA of the CDR3 is TGTGCCAGCAGCGGGGTGGGGGGGCCTACTTCCTACGAGCAGTACTTC. It codes for CASSGVGGPTSYEQYF.

The chain links TRBV7-9 to TRBJ2-7; maybe TRBD2 (6 bases). Trimming left V 4 bases short and J 2 bases short, with 12 bases between. CDR3 length: 14 amino acids. CDR1 is SEHNR, CDR2 FQNEAQ, per germline (reference sequence). The CDR3 sequence is CASSSDRGTYEQYF. CDR3 sequence (DNA): TGTGCCAGCAGCTCGGACCGGGGGACCTACGAGCAGTACTTC.

This rearrangement joins TRBV18 to TRBJ1-2; D is unresolved. In germline, CDR1 is KGHSH, CDR2 LQKENI. This CDR3 contains 14 residues. The ends were cut back, 2 bases at V and 3 bases at J, with 10 bases in the middle. The chain's CDR3 is CASSPGRVDYGYTF. In DNA, the CDR3 is TGTGCCAGCTCACCAGGGCGGGTAGACTATGGCTACACCTTC.

This rearrangement joins TRBV28 to TRBJ1-1; TRBD1 might be the D (6 bases). Trimming cost V 4 bases and J 0 bases, with 12 bases left between them. Germline CDR1 is MDHEN and CDR2 is SYDVKM. CDR3 length: 15 amino acids. CDR3 DNA: TGTGCCAGCAGTTCCGGACAGTCCATGAACACTGAAGCTTTCTTT. It is translated as CASSSGQSMNTEAFF.

This clone showed up just a few times. V gene TRBV15 combines with J gene TRBJ2-5; perhaps TRBD1 as D (5 bases). V shed 4 bases and J shed 1 base, with 10 bases lying between them. CDR3 length equals 14 residues. CDR1 is LNHNV, CDR2 YYDKDF, per germline (reference sequence). The CDR3 loop is CATSKITGQETQYF. Written as DNA, the CDR3 is TGTGCCACCAGCAAGATCACAGGCCAAGAGACCCAGTACTTC.

The rearrangement links TRBV5-1 to TRBJ2-5; D remains unclear. The CDR3 is 13 residues long. Germline V gene sequence: CDR1 SGHRS, CDR2 YFSETQ. V was clipped by 5 bases and J by 5 bases, with 13 bases between them. The CDR3 loop reads CASRFGGRETQYF. The CDR3 bases are TGCGCCAGCAGATTTGGCGGTCGGGAGACCCAGTACTTC.

The V and J genes are TRBV19 and TRBJ2-7; D possibly corresponds to TRBD1 (6 bases). Germline assignment: CDR1 LNHDA and CDR2 SQIVND (reference sequence). This CDR3 spans 14 amino acids. V was pared by 3 bases and J by 5 bases, with 14 bases between. CDR3 protein: CASSIGRGGNEQYF. Here the CDR3 DNA reads TGTGCCAGTAGTATCGGCAGGGGTGGTAACGAGCAGTACTTC.

V is TRBV29-1 and J is TRBJ2-3; 7 positions agree with TRBD1. Trimming cost V 6 bases and J 3 bases; bases outside gene matches: 15. CDR3 length equals 16 residues. Germline V gives CDR1 SQVTM, CDR2 ANQGSEA. The CDR3: CSVEGQNLGITDTQYF. In nucleotides, the CDR3 is TGCAGCGTCGAGGGACAGAATCTAGGTATTACAGATACGCAGTATTTT.

The chain recombines TRBV7-9 with TRBJ1-2, with D perhaps TRBD1 (6 bases). This CDR3 has 12 residues. V shed 5 bases and J shed 6 bases, with 10 bases lying between them. Per germline, CDR1 SEHNR and CDR2 FQNEAQ (reference sequence). The CDR3 is CASSGPGDGYTF. DNA for the CDR3: TGTGCCAGCAGCGGTCCAGGGGATGGCTACACCTTC.

This rearrangement joins TRBV12-5 to TRBJ1-1; a weak D match, TRBD1 (6 bases). Germline V lookup: CDR1 LGHNT, CDR2 FRNRAP. Deletions cut 6 bases from V and 7 bases from J, with 18 bases between. The CDR3 contains 14 residues. The CDR3 here is CASGLTGLPFEAFF. The DNA of the CDR3 is TGTGCTAGTGGCCTTACAGGGCTCCCCTTTGAAGCTTTCTTT.

Here the CDR3 reads CAWRKPGGRRDTQYF. CDR3 nucleotide sequence: TGTGCCTGGAGAAAACCGGGGGGGCGTAGAGATACGCAGTATTTT. This sequence joins TRBV30 and TRBJ2-3; the match to TRBD2 covers 8 bases. The CDR3 has 15 amino acids. Germline assignment: CDR1 GTSNPN and CDR2 SVGIG (reference sequence). V lost 3 bases, J lost 5 bases, and 10 bases stayed unmatched.

The chain has TRBV5-1 and TRBJ1-1; 8 bases are shared with TRBD1. Germline loops: CDR1 SGHRS, CDR2 YFSETQ. Trimming cost V 3 bases and J 4 bases; bases outside gene matches: 5. The CDR3 contains 14 residues. The CDR3 sequence: CASSSTGAGTEAFF. In DNA form, the CDR3 reads TGCGCCAGCAGCTCGACAGGGGCGGGCACTGAAGCTTTCTTT.

The rearrangement links TRBV11-2 to TRBJ2-5; D ambiguous. Looked up from germline, CDR1 is SGHAT and CDR2 is FQNNGV. V lost 5 bases and J 5 bases, leaving 18 bases between the germline ends. The CDR3 contains 15 residues. The CDR3 coding sequence is TGTGCCAGCAGCCAAAGCCAACCCCTTCGGGAGACCCAGTACTTC. Translated, it gives CASSQSQPLRETQYF.

The chain has TRBV5-5 and TRBJ2-7; TRBD1 matches 9 bases. Germline V gene lookup returns CDR1 SGHKS and CDR2 YYEKEE (reference sequence). This CDR3 contains 15 residues. J gave up 4 bases and V 2 bases, and 7 bases lay outside the gene matches. For the CDR3, the DNA is TGTGCCAGCAGCTTAGGACAGGGGTCCTCATACGAGCAGTACTTC. Translated: CASSLGQGSSYEQYF. Complete variable domain (other parts from reference TRBV5-5 and TRBJ2-7): DAGVTQSPTHLIKTRGQQVTLRCSPISGHKSVSWYQQVLGQGPQFIFQYYEKEERGRGNFPDRFSARQFPNYSSELNVNALLLGDSALYLCASSLGQGSSYEQYFGPGTRLTVT.

This clone was detected only a few times. The genes are TRBV5-6 and TRBJ1-1; TRBD1 is a possible D gene (6 bases). V was pared by 5 bases and J by 3 bases, with 14 bases between. The germline CDR1 and CDR2 sequences are SGHDT and YYEEEE. The CDR3 covers 14 residues. The CDR3 protein is CASSYRGGDTEAFF. In DNA form, the CDR3 reads TGTGCCAGCAGTTATAGGGGGGGGGACACTGAAGCTTTCTTT. Full variable domain (rest looked up from reference TRBV5-6 and TRBJ1-1): DAGVTQSPTHLIKTRGQQVTLRCSPKSGHDTVSWYQQALGQGPQFIFQYYEEEERQRGNFPDRFSGHQFPNYSSELNVNALLLGDSALYLCASSYRGGDTEAFFGQGTRLTVV.

J is TRBJ1-1 and V is TRBV5-1; no definite D call. V was trimmed by 0 bases and J by 3 bases, leaving 9 bases between them. Per the germline V gene, CDR1 is SGHRS and CDR2 is YFSETQ. The CDR3 spans 14 residues. CDR3 bases: TGCGCCAGCAGCTTGGACCTCGGGGACACTGAAGCTTTCTTT. The encoded protein is CASSLDLGDTEAFF.

This clone came up a few times. The CDR3 DNA sequence: TGCGCCAGCAGCTTGATGACTAGCGGGGGTAATGAGCAGTTCTTC. Translating it yields CASSLMTSGGNEQFF. J is TRBJ2-1 and V is TRBV5-1; 12 bases fit TRBD2. Germline assignment: CDR1 SGHRS and CDR2 YFSETQ. This CDR3 comprises 15 residues. Unmatched junction bases numbered 3, after V lost 1 base and J lost 7 bases.

The chain links TRBV6-5 to TRBJ2-3, with 12 bases that match TRBD2. There are 15 residues in the CDR3. J was trimmed by 7 bases and V by 4 bases; bases with no gene match: 6. The V gene's germline CDR1 is MNHEY and CDR2 SVGAGI. Here the CDR3 reads CASSSPSGGAHTQYF. CDR3 DNA sequence: TGTGCCAGCAGTTCCCCTAGCGGGGGGGCCCATACGCAGTATTTT.

The chain is built from TRBV19 and TRBJ2-1; 9 nucleotides match TRBD2. CDR3 length: 19 residues. Germline CDR1 and CDR2: LNHDA and SQIVND (reference sequence). V was pared by 3 bases and J by 4 bases, with 16 bases of the junction left unmatched. CDR3 sequence reads: CASSIQGRRGGSRYNEQFF. The CDR3, as DNA: TGTGCCAGTAGTATCCAAGGAAGGCGGGGGGGTTCGAGGTACAATGAGCAGTTCTTC.

The genes are TRBV12-5 and TRBJ1-3; weak D call: TRBD1 (6 bases). The CDR3 is 17 amino acids. Per the germline V gene, CDR1 is LGHNT and CDR2 is FRNRAP. V lost 0 bases and J lost 4, with 16 bases in between. CDR3 protein: CASGLVLGQNEGNTIYF. The CDR3 DNA reads TGTGCTAGTGGTTTGGTACTCGGACAGAATGAGGGAAACACCATATATTTT.

The chain links TRBV6-5 to TRBJ1-2, with TRBD1 matching 7 bases. The V and J ends lost 4 bases and 8 bases, in that order; junction bases with no gene match: 13. The length of the CDR3 is 15 residues. The germline CDR1 and CDR2 sequences are MNHEY and SVGAGI. Here the CDR3 DNA reads TGTGCCAGCAGTTCGAGACTTACAGGGGTAGGCGGCTACACCTTC. Translating gives CASSSRLTGVGGYTF.

This clone is a singleton in its sample. The junction does not match germline at one end; this may be a read error. The V gene is TRBV7-9, the J gene TRBJ1-4; 9 bases are a match to TRBD1. The CDR3 contains 16 residues. CDR1 and CDR2 from the germline V gene are SEHNR and FQNEAQ (reference sequence). Here the CDR3 DNA reads TGTTCCAGCAGCCCTATTGACAGGGGGGCTAATGAAAAACTGTTTTTT. Amino acid sequence: CSSSPIDRGANEKLFF.